The TCR beta chain under discussion was sequenced for a study of neurological immune-mediated disorders. Study in general: Relapsing-remitting disease was seen in about 90% of the roughly 35 multiple sclerosis patients, and secondary progressive disease was seen in 3. Whole-study results and caveats: The highest TCR clonal expansion occurred in HTLV-1-associated myelopathy; multiple sclerosis fell below healthy controls.

It was by 5'RACE with 10-nucleotide random UMIs that the cDNA was made. TCRdb redid the calling of the 5' RACE reads with MiXCR, one entry per CDR3 protein. Among approximately 100,000 distinct CDR3 sequences listed, roughly 3.2% were seen once. This clonotype was picked up many times. Its antigen is unidentified. V dropped 4 bases and J dropped 8 bases, with 11 bases sitting between them. The CDR3 totals 12 residues. The chain carries TRBV12-3 or TRBV12-4 and TRBJ1-2; D call uncertain. The source material was PBMCs. The clonotype originates from a woman aged 50 to 60 with multiple sclerosis. The CDR3 is CASSYASLGYTF. As DNA, the CDR3 is TGTGCCAGCAGTTACGCCAGTCTGGGCTACACCTTC.